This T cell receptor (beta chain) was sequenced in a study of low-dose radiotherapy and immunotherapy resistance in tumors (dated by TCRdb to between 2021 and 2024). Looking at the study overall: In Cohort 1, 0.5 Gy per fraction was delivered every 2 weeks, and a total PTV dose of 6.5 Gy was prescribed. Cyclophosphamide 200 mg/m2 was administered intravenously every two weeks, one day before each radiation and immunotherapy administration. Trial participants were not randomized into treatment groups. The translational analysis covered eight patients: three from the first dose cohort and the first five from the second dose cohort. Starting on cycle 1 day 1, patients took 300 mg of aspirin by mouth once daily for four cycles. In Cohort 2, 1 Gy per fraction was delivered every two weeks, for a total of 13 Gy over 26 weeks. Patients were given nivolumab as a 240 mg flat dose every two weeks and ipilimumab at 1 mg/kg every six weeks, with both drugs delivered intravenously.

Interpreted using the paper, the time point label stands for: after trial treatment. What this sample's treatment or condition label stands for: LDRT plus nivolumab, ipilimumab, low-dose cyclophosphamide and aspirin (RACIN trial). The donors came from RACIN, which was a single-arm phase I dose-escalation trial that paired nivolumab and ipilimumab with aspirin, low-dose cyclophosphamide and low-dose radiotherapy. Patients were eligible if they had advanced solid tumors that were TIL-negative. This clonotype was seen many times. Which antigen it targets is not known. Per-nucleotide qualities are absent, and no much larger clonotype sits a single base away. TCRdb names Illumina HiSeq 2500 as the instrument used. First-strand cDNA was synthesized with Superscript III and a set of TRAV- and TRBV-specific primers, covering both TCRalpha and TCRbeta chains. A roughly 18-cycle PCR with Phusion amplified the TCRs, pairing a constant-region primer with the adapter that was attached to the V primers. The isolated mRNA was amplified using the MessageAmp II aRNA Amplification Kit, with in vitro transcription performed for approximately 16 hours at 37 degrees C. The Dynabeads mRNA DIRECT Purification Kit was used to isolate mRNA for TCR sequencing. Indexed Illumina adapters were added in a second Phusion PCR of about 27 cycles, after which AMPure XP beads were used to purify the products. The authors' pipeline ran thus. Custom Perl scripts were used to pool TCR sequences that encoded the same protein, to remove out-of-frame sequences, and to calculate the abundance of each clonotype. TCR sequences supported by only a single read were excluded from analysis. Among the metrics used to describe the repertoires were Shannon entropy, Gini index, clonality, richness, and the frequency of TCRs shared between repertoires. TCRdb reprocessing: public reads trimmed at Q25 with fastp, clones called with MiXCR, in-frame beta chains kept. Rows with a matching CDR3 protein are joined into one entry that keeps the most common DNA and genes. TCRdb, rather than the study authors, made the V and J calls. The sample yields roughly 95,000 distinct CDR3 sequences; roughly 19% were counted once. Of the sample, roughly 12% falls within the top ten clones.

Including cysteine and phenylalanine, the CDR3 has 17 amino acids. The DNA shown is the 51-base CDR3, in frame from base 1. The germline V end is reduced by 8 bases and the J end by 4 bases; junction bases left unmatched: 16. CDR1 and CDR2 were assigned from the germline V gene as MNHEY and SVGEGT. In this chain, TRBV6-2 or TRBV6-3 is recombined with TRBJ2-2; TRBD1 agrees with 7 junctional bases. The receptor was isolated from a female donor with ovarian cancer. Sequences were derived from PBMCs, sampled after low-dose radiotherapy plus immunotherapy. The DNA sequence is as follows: TGTGCCAGCCGGAGATTACAAGGGGGCGCGGGCACCGGGGAGCTGTTTTTT. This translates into CASRRLQGGAGTGELFF.